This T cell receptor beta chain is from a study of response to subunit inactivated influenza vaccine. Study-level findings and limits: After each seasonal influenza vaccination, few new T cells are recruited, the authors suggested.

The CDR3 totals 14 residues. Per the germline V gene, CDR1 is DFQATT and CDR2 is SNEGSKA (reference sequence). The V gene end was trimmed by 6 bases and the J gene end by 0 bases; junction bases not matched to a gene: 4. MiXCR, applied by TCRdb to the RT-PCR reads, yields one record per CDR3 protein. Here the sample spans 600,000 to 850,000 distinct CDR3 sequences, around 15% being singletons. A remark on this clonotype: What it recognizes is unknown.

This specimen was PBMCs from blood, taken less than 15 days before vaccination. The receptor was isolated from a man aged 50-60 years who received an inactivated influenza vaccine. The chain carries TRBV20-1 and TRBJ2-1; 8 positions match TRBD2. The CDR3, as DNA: TGCAGTGCAATCGGGACTAGCTCCTACAATGAGCAGTTCTTC. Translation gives CSAIGTSSYNEQFF.